This T cell receptor beta chain stems from a study of T cell repertoires in cytomegalovirus infection (dated by TCRdb to between 2018 and 2021). Broadly, across the study: Donor HLA type was relevant to the analysis, as public TCR beta signatures indicated carriage of CMV infection together with the matching HLA type.

This clonotype was found many times. No cognate antigen has been identified for it. Base qualities are not at hand, and no much larger clone is one base apart. Ends trimmed: V by 4 bases, J by 2 bases; bases unmatched to a gene: 8. CDR1 and CDR2, per the germline V gene (reference sequence), are LNHDA and SQIVND. The CDR3 starts with the cysteine, ends with the phenylalanine, and has 17 residues. The sequence is cut down to CDR3 DNA, 51 bases in frame from base 1. Findings and caveats that apply to the study as a whole: The ex vivo response was dominated by HLA-C-restricted CMV-specific TCR beta clonotypes, which also provided the single most frequent clonotype in two of eight donors. In both this cohort and an independent approximately 400-donor cohort, the cumulative frequency of public TCR beta family members distinguished carriers of CMV infection plus the relevant HLA type.

TCRdb records Illumina HiSeq 1500 as the sequencer. In-frame beta chains were kept once TCRdb had trimmed the public reads at Q25 with fastp and called clones with MiXCR. Identical CDR3 proteins give one entry, which carries the most common genes and DNA. The sample table shows under 350,000 distinct CDR3 sequences, and more than 9% are seen once. 3.5% to 4.5% of the sample is taken by the ten largest. The chain joins TRBV19 to TRBJ1-1; 12 junctional bases match TRBD1. The material sequenced was PBMCs. The TCR comes from a human donor in good health (CMV status not recorded). Some clones in this sample may be carry-over from other donors' samples. This receptor has the CDR3 CASSRGQGAHANTEAFF. The nucleotide sequence reads as follows: TGTGCCAGTAGTAGGGGACAGGGGGCGCATGCCAACACTGAAGCTTTCTTT.